These T cell receptor beta chains were read from a single sample in a study of early T cells in non-severe SARS-CoV-2 infection. MiXCR, applied by TCRdb to the 5' RACE reads, yields one record per CDR3 protein. Among about 60,000 distinct CDR3 sequences listed, around 9% were seen once. Sequenced material: whole blood. Source of these receptors: an adult who was a healthcare worker with PCR-confirmed SARS-CoV-2 infection or an uninfected control (not recorded which). The CDR3 runs from the conserved cysteine through the conserved F or W. A D gene is named only where the DNA matches it firmly. Only some rows state a clone size, as once, few, many or a class for expanded clones.

>NA|TRBJ2-3|TRBV6-2/TRBV6-3|few
CASSNTFVQVYTQYF
TGTGCCAGCAGTAACACCTTTGTACAGGTCTATACGCAGTATTTT
>TRBD1|TRBJ1-6|TRBV5-4|few
CASSMRTGQARTLHF
TGTGCCAGCAGCATGAGGACCGGACAGGCTCGAACCCTCCACTTT
>NA|TRBJ1-6|TRBV5-1|many
CASRPGTSNSPLHF
TGCGCCAGCAGACCCGGGACAAGCAATTCACCCCTCCACTTT
>NA|TRBJ1-5|TRBV7-7|NA
CASSLLDNQPQHF
TGTGCCAGCAGCTTATTGGACAATCAGCCCCAGCATTTT
>TRBD1|TRBJ1-4|TRBV28|NA
CASSKTGGRTTNEKLFF
TGTGCCAGCAGCAAAACAGGGGGCAGGACAACTAATGAAAAACTGTTTTTT
>NA|TRBJ2-7|TRBV6-5|NA
CASNPAGMGEQYF
TGTGCCAGCAATCCAGCCGGAATGGGCGAGCAGTACTTC
>NA|TRBJ1-6|TRBV30|few
CACTRDNNNSPLHF
TGTGCCTGTACCCGGGACAACAATAATTCACCCCTCCACTTT
>NA|TRBJ2-7|TRBV12-3/TRBV12-4|few
CASTLWSAEEQYF
TGTGCCAGCACCCTGTGGAGTGCGGAGGAGCAGTACTTC
>NA|TRBJ1-1|TRBV18|many
CASSSMDPSTEAFF
TGTGCCAGCTCCTCGATGGATCCGAGCACTGAAGCTTTCTTT
>NA|TRBJ2-5|TRBV28|many
CASSSGTFFETQYF
TGTGCCAGCAGTTCAGGGACTTTTTTTGAGACCCAGTACTTC
>NA|TRBJ2-5|TRBV18|many
CASSRQPGQETQYF
TGTGCCAGCTCCCGACAACCTGGCCAAGAGACCCAGTACTTC
>TRBD1|TRBJ1-3|TRBV14|few
CASSQGQGKGNTIYF
TGTGCCAGCAGCCAGGGACAGGGGAAAGGAAACACCATATATTTT
>TRBD2|TRBJ2-6|TRBV3-1|NA
CASSQDRLAALSGANVLTF
TGTGCCAGCAGCCAAGATCGCCTAGCGGCCCTCTCTGGGGCCAACGTCCTGACTTTC
>NA|TRBJ2-7|TRBV6-6|many
CASSYSSRQAYEQYF
TGTGCCAGCAGTTACTCGAGCCGCCAGGCCTACGAGCAGTACTTC
>TRBD2|TRBJ2-7|TRBV2|few
CASREASGRSYEQYF
TGTGCCAGCCGAGAAGCTAGCGGGAGGTCCTACGAGCAGTACTTC
>NA|TRBJ2-2|TRBV20-1|NA
CSARRDTGELFF
TGCAGTGCTAGACGGGACACCGGGGAGCTGTTTTTT
>TRBD1|TRBJ1-1|TRBV20-1|few
CSASGGVNTEAFF
TGCAGTGCTTCAGGGGGGGTGAACACTGAAGCTTTCTTT
>TRBD1|TRBJ2-3|TRBV10-3|NA
CAVKRQGEADTQYF
TGTGCCGTCAAACGACAGGGGGAAGCAGATACGCAGTATTTT
>NA|TRBJ1-4|TRBV7-6|few
CASSPTRWSEKLFF
TGTGCCAGCAGCCCCACACGATGGAGCGAAAAACTGTTTTTT
>NA|TRBJ1-2|TRBV6-5|NA
CASSYRGGSGYGYTF
TGTGCCAGCAGTTACCGCGGGGGCTCAGGCTATGGCTACACCTTC
>TRBD1|TRBJ1-4|TRBV12-3/TRBV12-4|few
CASGTAAEKLFF
TGTGCCAGCGGGACAGCCGCTGAAAAACTGTTTTTT
>TRBD1|TRBJ2-1|TRBV7-3|NA
CATKGAGNEQFF
TGTGCCACCAAGGGGGCCGGAAATGAGCAGTTCTTC
>NA|TRBJ2-5|TRBV7-3|NA
CASSFAAGTEETQYF
TGTGCCAGCAGCTTTGCCGCCGGGACTGAAGAGACCCAGTACTTC